The sequence of this T cell receptor beta chain was determined in a study of CD8 T cells in Susac syndrome (dated by TCRdb to the late 2010s). Background on the whole study: Whether CD8+ T cell activation and differentiation in Susac syndrome was antigen driven was tested using repertoire sequencing. CD8+ T cell repertoire clonality was compared between some 12 healthy donors, around 14 Susac syndrome patients and around 16 multiple sclerosis patients. Here is what the overall study found, with its caveats: The study acknowledged that relatively few individuals were included in the TCR sequencing and HLA analysis.

RNA was extracted using the RNeasy kit, and roughly 0.45 to 1 ug of the RNA was reverse transcribed with random hexamers. The immunoSEQ multiplex PCR assay, which covers 54 Vbeta and 13 Jbeta segments, was used to amplify TCR beta CDR3 regions. Bias from PCR amplification was corrected by using a synthetic template baseline for primer optimization and for computational correction. On the study's bioinformatics: Reads were annotated to V, D and J genes per IMGT and analyzed with immunoSEQ Analyzer, keeping only productive sequences. Clonality was calculated as one minus the Shannon entropy normalized by log2 of the number of productive unique sequences. Public and private clones were assessed among the 100 most prevalent clones of each patient and control. Clones were defined as Susac-specific if absent from the healthy and MS cohorts, from 1052 published viral clones and from other ImmuneACCESS disease sequences. TCRdb applied fastp at Q25 and MiXCR to the public reads, then kept only in-frame beta chains. Each CDR3 protein gets just one entry, which takes the most common genes and DNA from the rows behind it. These V and J calls originate from TCRdb's pipeline instead of the authors' own analysis. The sample profile shows about 300,000 distinct CDR3 sequences; 65% to 90% of them were found once. The ten largest clonotypes hold around 0.2% of the sample.

CDR1 and CDR2 are drawn from the germline V gene (reference sequence): SEHNR, FQNEAQ. There are 15 amino acids in the CDR3, from cysteine to phenylalanine inclusive. Of all the DNA, just the CDR3 is kept, 45 bases in frame from base 1. Trimming costs V 2 bases and J 6 bases, and their ends lie 16 bases apart. Concerning this clonotype: The antigen this receptor binds is unknown. Per-base qualities were not stored, and no clone one base away is much larger.

Peripheral blood CD8+ and CD4+ T cells from healthy donors, Susac syndrome patients and multiple sclerosis patients were profiled using high-throughput TCR beta sequencing. Multiple sclerosis controls were treatment-naive patients with stable or active relapsing-remitting disease fulfilling revised McDonald criteria. Bulk CD8+ and CD4+ T cells were purified by magnetic negative isolation, whereas CD8+ TEMRA cells were enriched by FACS. Blood was drawn into EDTA tubes, processed within 24 hours, and PBMCs were isolated by density gradient centrifugation. PBMCs intended for TCR sequencing were frozen in liquid nitrogen and were later thawed in a 37 degrees C water bath. A purity of at least 90% was achieved for sorted or isolated CD4+, CD8+ and CD8+ TEMRA cells.

The chain is made from TRBV7-9 and TRBJ1-2; the D gene remains uncertain. The sequence derives from a human donor with multiple sclerosis. Sequenced input: CD8+ T cells from PBMCs. The CDR3: CASSLMAVGLDGYTF. The sequenced DNA is TGTGCCAGCAGCTTAATGGCAGTTGGGCTAGATGGCTACACCTTC. Joined to the reference TRBV7-9 and TRBJ1-2 proteins, this CDR3 gives the full variable domain: DTGVSQNPRHKITKRGQNVTFRCDPISEHNRLYWYRQTLGQGPEFLTYFQNEAQLEKSRLLSDRFSAERPKGSFSTLEIQRTEQGDSAMYLCASSLMAVGLDGYTFGSGTRLTVV.